This T cell receptor beta chain stems from a study of blood T cells in healthy people across ages. Trimming removed 3 bases at V and 4 bases at J, with 11 bases between. There are 15 residues in the CDR3. Per germline, CDR1 SGDLS and CDR2 YYNGEE. Study conclusions and caveats: Age brought a roughly linear fall in TCR beta diversity measured per million T cells. More naive CD4+ cells and higher diversity marked long-lived donors relative to aged donors.

Ranging in age from roughly 6 to 95, the donors were healthy Caucasian individuals from Russia. As regards this clonotype: No antigen is known for it.

Using a J-beta primer mix together with a sample-barcoded 5' primer, a second PCR was run for roughly 7 to 11 cycles. TCRdb reprocessed the 5' RACE reads with MiXCR, giving one entry per CDR3 protein. The sample gives fewer than 2 million distinct CDR3 sequences, about 39% of which show up once; 23% is in the top ten. Sequencing used blood. The chain couples TRBV9 to TRBJ2-6; no definite D call. This TCR was sampled from a human donor in good health. The CDR3 loop is CASSAGGVGANVLTF. The CDR3 nucleotides are TGTGCCAGCAGCGCAGGTGGAGTCGGGGCCAACGTCCTGACTTTC.